Here is one T cell receptor (beta chain) with its context. These data are taken from a study of OX40 agonist ivuxolimab in advanced cancers. Background on the study: Under the entry rules, prior anti-PD-1, anti-PD-L1 or anti-CTLA-4 therapy was allowed, and approximately 40% had some.

Using immunoSEQ multiplex PCR, the repertoire was profiled, and TCRdb retains in-frame clones only, with some absent. This repertoire shows around 75,000 clones, 89% found once; its top ten account for 2% to 3%. V dropped 2 bases and J dropped 12 bases, with 15 bases sitting between them. The CDR3 runs to 13 residues. Per the germline V gene, CDR1 is SGHRS and CDR2 is YFSETQ. V is TRBV5-1 and J is TRBJ2-1; tentative D call: TRBD1 (6 bases). This clonotype was obtained from an adult with an advanced solid tumor such as melanoma, head and neck, liver or kidney cancer. The material was CD4+ or CD8+ T cells sorted from blood, obtained in a trial of the OX40 agonist ivuxolimab. This chain's CDR3 is CASSFGTSGGQFF. The CDR3 coding sequence is TGCGCCAGCAGCTTTGGGACATCTGGGGGGCAGTTCTTC. Using reference TRBV5-1 and TRBJ2-1 for the parts outside the CDR3, the full variable domain is KAGVTQTPRYLIKTRGQQVTLSCSPISGHRSVSWYQQTPGQGLQFLFEYFSETQRNKGNFPGRFSGRQFSNSRSEMNVSTLELGDSALYLCASSFGTSGGQFFGPGTRLTVL.